Reported below is one TCR beta chain. The germline V gene encodes CDR1 SQVTM and CDR2 ANQGSEA. V gave up 6 bases and J gave up 0 bases, with 8 bases separating them. This CDR3 has 12 amino acids. Assay used: immunoSEQ multiplex PCR; TCRdb lists only in-frame clones, some missing. This table has about 100,000 clones, approximately 94% appearing once. This sample was taken from a study of technical replicates of blood from a few donors. Input material: T cells isolated from PBMCs. The TCR comes from a human donor in good health. The V call is TRBV29-1, the J call TRBJ1-1; weak D call: TRBD1 (5 bases). The CDR3 sequence is CSVRRVNTEAFF. As DNA, the CDR3 is TGCAGCGTGCGCAGGGTGAACACTGAAGCTTTCTTT.